Shown below are 22 T cell receptor beta chains from a single sample sequenced in a study of blood T cell repertoires in COVID-19 (dated by TCRdb to the early 2020s). Library method: the immunoSEQ multiplex PCR assay. The immuneACCESS repertoire file appears here via TCRdb, limited to in-frame rearrangements. These files lack a portion of the clones; in checked studies, under half of the deficit traces to unresolved V genes, and the cause of the others is not known. The sample data list 150,000 to 200,000 clones, and approximately 82% of these were observed just once. The ten most abundant clones make up 13% of the sample. Sequenced material: peripheral blood. The receptors stem from a man between 65 and 80 years old who had recovered from COVID-19.

The CDR3 sequence: CASSALTSGNTEAFF. The CDR3 DNA sequence: TGCGCCAGCTCAGCGCTCACCAGCGGGAACACTGAAGCTTTCTTT. This rearrangement joins TRBV5-1 to TRBJ1-1; D not certain. Germline V CDR1 and CDR2: SGHRS, YFSETQ. Trimming took 7 bases from V and 1 from J, leaving 17 bases between them. The CDR3 runs to 15 residues.

The rearrangement links TRBV5-1 to TRBJ1-1; D remains ambiguous. The V end was cut by 0 bases, the J end by 1 base, with 10 bases between. CDR1 is SGHRS, CDR2 YFSETQ, per germline. CDR3 length equals 15 residues. CDR3 in DNA: TGCGCCAGCAGCTTGGCGGGGATGTGGAACACTGAAGCTTTCTTT. Amino acid sequence: CASSLAGMWNTEAFF.

The chain employs TRBV7-3 and TRBJ2-1; 11 bases are a match to TRBD2. The CDR3 spans 16 residues. Germline CDR1 is SGHTA and CDR2 is FQGTGA. With 5 bases clipped from V and 5 bases from J, the junction kept 8 bases outside the gene matches. CDR3 sequence (DNA): TGTGCCAGCAGCCCCAAACTAGCGGGAGCGGACAATGAGCAGTTCTTC. It encodes CASSPKLAGADNEQFF. Combining the CDR3 with reference TRBV7-3 and TRBJ2-1 gives the whole variable domain GAGVSQTPSNKVTEKGKYVELRCDPISGHTALYWYRQSLGQGPEFLIYFQGTGAADDSGLPNDRFFAVRPEGSVSTLKIQRTERGDSAVYLCASSPKLAGADNEQFFGPGTRLTVL.

In its sample, this clone was seen once. The J gene is TRBJ2-1, the V gene TRBV10-3, with D uncertain. Germline V CDR1 and CDR2: ENHRY, SYGVKD. V was shortened by 0 bases and J by 1 base, with 10 bases between the two germline ends. CDR3 length equals 16 residues. The CDR3 region is CAISESIGLSYNEQFF. The CDR3 nucleotides read TGTGCCATCAGTGAGTCTATTGGTCTATCCTACAATGAGCAGTTCTTC.

The CDR3 here is CASSQGRGIATEAFF. DNA for the CDR3: TGCGCCAGCAGCCAAGGGCGGGGGATAGCCACTGAAGCTTTCTTT. The V call is TRBV4-1, the J call TRBJ1-1; D is perhaps TRBD1 (5 bases). Germline CDR1 MGHRA, CDR2 YSYEKL. The CDR3 contains 15 residues. With 1 base removed from V and 4 bases from J, the gap between germline ends came to 13 bases.

This chain uses TRBV3-1 (or the pseudogene TRBV3-2) with TRBJ2-3, with TRBD2 identical over 9 bases. The trim removed 2 bases at V and 2 bases at J, leaving 5 bases unmatched. The CDR3 runs to 16 residues. In germline, CDR1 is LGHDT, CDR2 YNNKEL (reference sequence). In DNA form, the CDR3 reads TGTGCCAGCAGCCAATTCCCTAGCGGGAACACAGATACGCAGTATTTT. Translated, it gives CASSQFPSGNTDTQYF.

This chain connects TRBV7-9 to TRBJ2-7; tentatively, D is TRBD1 (5 bases). This CDR3 comprises 12 residues. Trimming took off 3 bases at V and 7 bases at J, with 10 bases between the two ends. The germline gives CDR1 SEHNR, CDR2 FQNEAQ (reference sequence). CDR3 nucleotides: TGTGCCAGCAGCTTGCAGGGCGAAGAGCAGTACTTC. It specifies CASSLQGEEQYF.

The genes are TRBV28 and TRBJ2-7; 11 nucleotides agree with TRBD2. Germline V gene sequence: CDR1 MDHEN, CDR2 SYDVKM. CDR3 length: 15 amino acids. Unmatched junction bases numbered 10, after V lost 6 bases and J lost 6 bases. CDR3 sequence reads: CASRVNSGRASEQYF. Here the CDR3 DNA reads TGTGCCAGCAGGGTTAATAGCGGGAGGGCCAGCGAGCAGTACTTC.

This clone has just one count. The chain carries TRBV11-2 and TRBJ2-1; D ambiguous. CDR3 length: 17 residues. Trimming left V 1 base short and J 4 bases short, with 17 bases between. Germline assignment: CDR1 SGHAT and CDR2 FQNNGV. CDR3 region: CASSLVTWSETYNEQFF. The CDR3 region has the DNA TGTGCCAGCAGCTTAGTAACGTGGTCGGAGACGTACAATGAGCAGTTCTTC.

The chain carries TRBV6-5 and TRBJ2-1; 10 nucleotides line up with TRBD2. Trimming removed 8 bases from V and 5 bases from J; junction bases left unmatched: 9. This CDR3 is 15 amino acids long. Germline loops: CDR1 MNHEY, CDR2 SVGAGI. The CDR3 loop reads CASGSLAGINNEQFF. CDR3 bases: TGTGCCAGCGGATCACTAGCGGGAATTAACAATGAGCAGTTCTTC.

CDR3 protein: CASSLQANSYNEQFF. CDR3 nucleotide sequence: TGTGCCAGCAGCTTGCAGGCAAACTCCTACAATGAGCAGTTCTTC. The chain is built from TRBV5-4 and TRBJ2-1; D is uncertain. Trimming took 1 base from V and 0 from J, leaving 8 bases between them. The CDR3 loop spans 15 amino acids. Germline assignment: CDR1 SGHNT and CDR2 YYREEE (reference sequence).

This chain links TRBV4-2 with TRBJ2-7; TRBD2 matches at 11 bases. Germline V gives CDR1 LGHNA, CDR2 YNFKEQ. The CDR3 sequence is 18 residues long. With 0 bases clipped from V and 3 bases from J, the junction kept 10 bases outside the gene matches. The CDR3 sequence is CASSQDPGGLAEDYEQYF. The CDR3 DNA sequence: TGTGCCAGCAGCCAAGATCCCGGGGGACTAGCGGAGGACTACGAGCAGTACTTC.

This chain uses TRBV7-3 with TRBJ1-2; D ambiguous. CDR1 is SGHTA and CDR2 is FQGTGA in the germline V gene. The CDR3 has 12 amino acids. Trimming cost V 4 bases and J 0 bases, with 3 bases left between them. CDR3 nucleotides: TGTGCCAGCAGCTCAACTAACTATGGCTACACCTTC. This sequence encodes CASSSTNYGYTF.

This rearrangement joins TRBV3-1 (or the pseudogene TRBV3-2) to TRBJ2-5; 9 bases line up with TRBD2. V shed 1 base and J 5 bases; nucleotides not matched to a gene: 5. Germline CDR1 reads LGHDT; CDR2 reads YNNKEL (reference sequence). The CDR3 sequence is 15 residues long. CDR3 region: CASSQVGLATETQYF. CDR3 in DNA: TGTGCCAGCAGCCAAGTGGGACTAGCTACGGAGACCCAGTACTTC.

In its sample, this clone was seen once. V and J are TRBV5-4 and TRBJ2-5, with D tentatively TRBD2 (7 bases). Trimming removed 7 bases from V and 4 bases from J, with 20 bases in between. The CDR3 is 15 residues long. CDR1 and CDR2 from the germline V gene are SGHNT and YYREEE (reference sequence). CDR3 region: CASERGGDRIETQYF. CDR3 nucleotides: TGTGCCAGCGAACGAGGGGGGGATCGGATAGAGACCCAGTACTTC.

In DNA form, the CDR3 reads TGTGCCAGCGAGGGACAGGGGGACACTGAAGCTTTCTTT. Protein product: CASEGQGDTEAFF. The chain joins TRBV6-5 to TRBJ1-1; 11 nucleotides line up with TRBD1. Germline CDR1 reads MNHEY; CDR2 reads SVGAGI. The CDR3 spans 13 residues. V dropped 8 bases and J dropped 3; count of bases not matched to a gene: 2.

This rearrangement joins TRBV14 to TRBJ2-1, with D possibly being TRBD2 (6 bases). There are 14 residues in the CDR3. V lost 10 bases, J lost 5 bases, and 18 bases lay in between. Germline CDR1 reads SGHDN; CDR2 reads FVKESK. CDR3 residues: CATTRRAGNNEQFF. The CDR3 region has the DNA TGTGCCACCACCAGGCGGGCGGGGAACAATGAGCAGTTCTTC.

This clone was found many times. The V call is TRBV2, the J call TRBJ2-5; D unclear. The CDR3 loop spans 12 amino acids. Looked up from germline, CDR1 is SNHLY and CDR2 is FYNNEI. Trimming pared 8 bases from V and 3 bases from J, leaving 10 bases between. The CDR3 protein is CASSWQEETQYF. DNA for the CDR3: TGTGCCAGCTCGTGGCAGGAAGAGACCCAGTACTTC.

A few counts support this clone. This chain joins TRBV7-8 and TRBJ2-7; 15 positions match TRBD2. This CDR3 contains 20 residues. The V segment lost 3 bases and the J segment 2 bases; nucleotides outside the gene matches: 14. CDR1 is SGHVS, CDR2 FQNEAQ, per germline. CDR3: CASSFTGTSGRTMIPYEQYF. The CDR3 coding sequence is TGTGCCAGCAGCTTCACCGGGACTAGCGGGAGGACCATGATTCCCTACGAGCAGTACTTC. Complete variable domain (other parts from reference TRBV7-8 and TRBJ2-7): GAGVSQSPRYKVAKRGQDVALRCDPISGHVSLFWYQQALGQGPEFLTYFQNEAQLDKSGLPSDRFFAERPEGSVSTLKIQRTQQEDSAVYLCASSFTGTSGRTMIPYEQYFGPGTRLTVT.

The V call is TRBV4-3, the J call TRBJ1-1; no firm D call. Germline V gene data show CDR1 as LGHNA and CDR2 as YSLEER. Trimming took 0 bases from V and 5 from J, leaving 19 bases between them. This CDR3 comprises 17 residues. This chain's CDR3 is CASSQDQVTKLRTEAFF. In nucleotides, the CDR3 is TGCGCCAGCAGCCAAGATCAAGTAACAAAACTCAGGACTGAAGCTTTCTTT.

V is TRBV7-9 and J is TRBJ2-6; D is unclear. Looked up from germline, CDR1 is SEHNR and CDR2 is FQNEAQ (reference sequence). This CDR3 has 15 residues. The ends were cut back, 3 bases at V and 0 bases at J, with 6 bases in the middle. CDR3: CASSFWLSGANVLTF. The CDR3 DNA sequence: TGTGCCAGCAGCTTTTGGCTCTCTGGGGCCAACGTCCTGACTTTC.

In this sample, this clone turned up a few times. The V gene is TRBV29-1, the J gene TRBJ2-3, with TRBD1 matching 7 bases. CDR1 is SQVTM and CDR2 is ANQGSEA in the germline V gene. The V and J ends lost 4 bases and 0 bases, in that order; junction bases with no gene match: 7. CDR3 length equals 15 residues. CDR3 DNA sequence: TGCAGCGTTGGGGAAGGGACAGCCAGCACAGATACGCAGTATTTT. It is translated as CSVGEGTASTDTQYF.